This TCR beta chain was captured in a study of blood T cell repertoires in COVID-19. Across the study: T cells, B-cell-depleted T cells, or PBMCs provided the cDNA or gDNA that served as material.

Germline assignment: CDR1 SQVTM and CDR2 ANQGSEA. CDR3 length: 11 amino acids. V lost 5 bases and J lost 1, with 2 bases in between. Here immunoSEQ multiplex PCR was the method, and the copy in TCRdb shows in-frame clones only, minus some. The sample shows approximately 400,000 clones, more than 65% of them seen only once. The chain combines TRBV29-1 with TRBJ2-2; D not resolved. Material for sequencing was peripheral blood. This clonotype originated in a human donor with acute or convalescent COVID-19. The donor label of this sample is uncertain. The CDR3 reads CSVQNTGELFF. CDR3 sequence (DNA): TGCAGCGTTCAGAACACCGGGGAGCTGTTTTTT.